This T cell receptor (beta chain) was identified during a study of Tregs in tolerant kidney transplant recipients. Thawed PBMCs were FACS-sorted into unstimulated CD4+CD25+CD127- regulatory T cells, CD4+CD25- non-regulatory cells, CD4 and CD8 cells. Regulatory T cells were sorted from thawed PBMCs rested overnight at 37°C with about 220 IU/ml IL-2. Regarding this clone: Its antigen is unidentified.

With 7 bases clipped from V and 7 bases from J, the junction kept 13 bases outside the gene matches. CDR1 LNHDA and CDR2 SQIVND come from the germline V gene (reference sequence). The CDR3 is made up of 15 amino acids. The repertoire was sequenced with immunoSEQ multiplex PCR; TCRdb's copy has only in-frame clones and lacks some. This table has about 64,000 clones, 95% to 98% appearing once. Study-wide results and limits: This study did not directly address biological reproducibility.

The sample consisted of Tregs from blood, taken before the transplant. This chain links TRBV19 with TRBJ1-5; 7 nucleotides align to TRBD1. This clonotype was sampled from a human donor who received a combined kidney and bone marrow transplant. The CDR3 region is CASKREQGVRQPQHF. In DNA, the CDR3 is TGTGCCAGTAAGCGAGAGCAGGGGGTTCGACAGCCCCAGCATTTT.